This record concerns one T cell receptor beta chain sequence. In the original processing: By means of reference gene primer amplification, nucleated cell counts were estimated. Libraries were prepared by immunoSEQ multiplex PCR; TCRdb keeps only in-frame clonotypes and omits some of them. Clone size and the V and J calls come from that table; the DNA yielded D and trimming. The sample lists fewer than 200,000 clones; approximately 86% were seen once. Before being deemed recovered, Cohort 3 donors had two negative PCRs, clearance, or symptom resolution. These data are taken from a study of blood T cell repertoires in COVID-19. Turning to the study itself: PBMCs, B-cell-depleted T cells, or T cells provided the cDNA or gDNA that made up the material.

CDR1 and CDR2 (germline): MNHEY, SMNVEV (reference sequence). The CDR3 extends over 16 amino acids. Unmatched junction bases numbered 9, after V lost 6 bases and J lost 4 bases. The TCR was taken from a man aged 55 to 70 who had recovered from COVID-19. V gene TRBV27 combines with J gene TRBJ2-1; 10 bases align to TRBD2. Sequencing was performed on PBMCs or T cells enriched from blood (not recorded which). In DNA form, the CDR3 reads TGTGCCAGCAGCGGGGTTTTAGCGGGGGGATACAATGAGCAGTTCTTC. Residues: CASSGVLAGGYNEQFF.